Below, 30 T cell receptor beta chains from the same sample are listed, as sequenced in a study of T cells expressing NK-cell markers. TCRdb reprocessed the 5' RACE reads and keeps a single row for each CDR3 protein, giving no DNA. This table lists approximately 150,000 distinct CDR3 sequences. The sequenced sample consisted of blood T cells: a sorted CD56 or NKG2C T cell subset, CD4+ or CD8+ T cells, or bulk PBMC T cells (not recorded which). The receptors shown here come from a young man in good health.

The rearrangement links TRBV12-3 or TRBV12-4 to TRBJ2-7; the TRBD1 assignment by TCRdb is unverifiable without DNA. The CDR3 extends over 16 amino acids. The CDR3 sequence: CASSATDRGPLDEQYF.

The V and J genes are TRBV7-8 and TRBJ1-1; TCRdb's D gene call, TRBD1, goes unchecked for lack of DNA. The germline gives CDR1 SGHVS, CDR2 FQNEAQ. This CDR3 is built from 16 residues. This CDR3 reads CASSLPGQGYDTEAFF.

V gene TRBV4-2 combines with J gene TRBJ2-2; no DNA is available, so the TRBD2 call from TCRdb remains unchecked. Per germline, CDR1 LGHNA and CDR2 YNFKEQ. The length of the CDR3 is 15 residues. CDR3 sequence: CASSQDWSGNGELFF.

The chain couples TRBV7-2 to TRBJ2-7. Germline CDR1 reads SGHTA; CDR2 reads FQGNSA. The CDR3 has 12 amino acids. The CDR3 region is CASSFGFGEQYF.

This chain connects TRBV3-1 to TRBJ2-1; TCRdb calls TRBD1, which cannot be checked without DNA. Germline loops: CDR1 LGHDT, CDR2 YNNKEL (reference sequence). This CDR3 has 17 amino acids. CDR3 region: CASSDEVAKGLQDEQFF.

The CDR3 region is CASSEALGYEQYF. The chain links TRBV6-1 to TRBJ2-7. Germline V gene sequence: CDR1 MNHNS, CDR2 SASEGT. This CDR3 has 13 residues.

The chain combines TRBV30 with TRBJ2-1. CDR3 size: 14 residues. CDR1 is GTSNPN, CDR2 SVGIG, per germline (reference sequence). CDR3 loop: CAWSATSSYNEQFF.

This rearrangement joins TRBV12-5 to TRBJ2-3; TCRdb proposes TRBD2, but this gene call is untestable without DNA. This CDR3 spans 13 amino acids. CDR1 and CDR2 from the germline V gene are LGHNT and FRNRAP. CDR3 in amino acids: CATHGRETDTQYF. Combining the CDR3 with reference TRBV12-5 and TRBJ2-3 gives the whole variable domain DARVTQTPRHKVTEMGQEVTMRCQPILGHNTVFWYRQTMMQGLELLAYFRNRAPLDDSGMPKDRFSAEMPDATLATLKIQPSEPRDSAVYFCATHGRETDTQYFGPGTRLTVL.

V is TRBV4-1 and J is TRBJ1-1. This CDR3 is built from 14 residues. The germline CDR1 and CDR2 sequences are MGHRA and YSYEKL. The CDR3 reads CASSQVAGNTEAFF.

The chain combines TRBV5-5 with TRBJ1-2. CDR1 and CDR2 (germline): SGHKS, YYEKEE (reference sequence). The CDR3 has 16 amino acids. CDR3 loop: CASSSPGEGANYGYTF.

The rearrangement uses TRBV4-1 and TRBJ1-1; there is no DNA to check the TCRdb D call of TRBD1. This CDR3 is built from 13 residues. The germline CDR1 and CDR2 sequences are MGHRA and YSYEKL. CDR3 sequence reads: CASSRADRAEAFF.

V and J are TRBV4-1 and TRBJ2-1; checking the TCRdb D call of TRBD1 is not possible without DNA. CDR1 and CDR2 (germline): MGHRA, YSYEKL. The CDR3 totals 15 residues. This CDR3 is CASSQDKAGYNEQFF.

This sequence joins TRBV20-1 and TRBJ1-1; the D call from TCRdb, TRBD1, cannot be confirmed without DNA. The CDR3 spans 16 residues. CDR1 DFQATT and CDR2 SNEGSKA come from the germline V gene (reference sequence). CDR3 in amino acids: CSARDRQGEDNTEAFF.

This clonotype ranks as medium-sized in terms of frequency. The rearrangement joins TRBV7-9 to TRBJ2-2; TCRdb proposes TRBD2, but this gene call is untestable without DNA. CDR3 size: 12 residues. Germline loops: CDR1 SEHNR, CDR2 FQNEAQ (reference sequence). CDR3 loop: CASSRTSGELFF.

V gene TRBV28 combines with J gene TRBJ2-5. From germline, CDR1 is MDHEN and CDR2 SYDVKM. This CDR3 is built from 13 residues. The CDR3 here is CASSLDTVRTQYF.

This CDR3 is CASSLGQGRSEKLFF. The chain recombines TRBV5-1 with TRBJ1-4; no DNA is available, so the TRBD1 call from TCRdb remains unchecked. Looked up from germline, CDR1 is SGHRS and CDR2 is YFSETQ. The CDR3 is 15 amino acids. Complete variable domain (other parts from reference TRBV5-1 and TRBJ1-4): KAGVTQTPRYLIKTRGQQVTLSCSPISGHRSVSWYQQTPGQGLQFLFEYFSETQRNKGNFPGRFSGRQFSNSRSEMNVSTLELGDSALYLCASSLGQGRSEKLFFGSGTQLSVL.

The chain joins TRBV28 to TRBJ1-1. Germline-derived CDR1 and CDR2 are MDHEN and SYDVKM. CDR3 size: 14 residues. The CDR3 reads CASSLQELNTEAFF.

J is TRBJ2-5 and V is TRBV12-3 or TRBV12-4; the TCRdb D gene call, TRBD1, has no DNA to confirm it. The CDR3 length is 14 residues. CDR3 amino acids: CASSSTGAGETQYF.

This sequence joins TRBV5-4 and TRBJ2-1; the D call of TRBD1 rests on TCRdb alone, since no DNA is present to check it. Looked up from germline, CDR1 is SGHNT and CDR2 is YYREEE (reference sequence). The CDR3 is made up of 15 amino acids. CDR3: CASSRQSSSYNEQFF.

The rearrangement joins TRBV6-2 or TRBV6-3 to TRBJ2-7. Germline CDR1 and CDR2: MNHEY and SVGEGT. The CDR3 extends over 13 amino acids. The CDR3 loop reads CASSAGASYEQYF.

The gene calls are TRBV10-3 and TRBJ2-1. Germline V lookup: CDR1 ENHRY, CDR2 SYGVKD. CDR3 length: 13 residues. CDR3: CAISARSYNEQFF.

V gene TRBV19 combines with J gene TRBJ2-3; TCRdb calls TRBD2, which cannot be checked without DNA. The CDR3 loop spans 15 amino acids. Germline assignment: CDR1 LNHDA and CDR2 SQIVND (reference sequence). CDR3 sequence: CASSLAGGSTDTQYF. Supplemented by reference TRBV19 and TRBJ2-3, the full variable domain reads DGGITQSPKYLFRKEGQNVTLSCEQNLNHDAMYWYRQDPGQGLRLIYYSQIVNDFQKGDIAEGYSVSREKKESFPLTVTSAQKNPTAFYLCASSLAGGSTDTQYFGPGTRLTVL.

The rearrangement joins TRBV7-2 to TRBJ2-7; lacking DNA, the TRBD1 call made by TCRdb goes unchecked. CDR1 and CDR2 (germline): SGHTA, FQGNSA. The CDR3 extends over 16 amino acids. CDR3 in amino acids: CASSLVAGVPNYEQYF.

The chain uses TRBV2 and TRBJ2-2. Germline V gene sequence: CDR1 SNHLY, CDR2 FYNNEI. This CDR3 has 15 residues. CDR3 in amino acids: CASRETLQNTGELFF.

The chain recombines TRBV29-1 with TRBJ2-5; the TCRdb call, TRBD1, lacks DNA for checking. Per the germline V gene, CDR1 is SQVTM and CDR2 is ANQGSEA. The CDR3 has 13 amino acids. The CDR3 sequence is CSVVGGAEETQYF.

The chain employs TRBV7-8 and TRBJ1-1; TCRdb returns TRBD1, unconfirmable since there is no DNA. The germline V gene encodes CDR1 SGHVS and CDR2 FQNEAQ. This CDR3 is 13 amino acids long. CDR3 region: CASRVQGNTEAFF.

The chain couples TRBV7-7 to TRBJ2-2. Per germline, CDR1 SSHAT and CDR2 FNYEAQ (reference sequence). The CDR3 has 13 residues. CDR3 in amino acids: CASRSAGDRELFF.

The chain uses TRBV12-3 or TRBV12-4 and TRBJ2-2; without DNA, the TCRdb call of TRBD1 cannot be checked. The CDR3 sequence is 15 residues long. The CDR3 protein is CASYPGGFGTGELFF.

This chain uses TRBV7-8 with TRBJ1-5. The CDR3 is made up of 13 amino acids. Germline CDR1 and CDR2: SGHVS and FQNEAQ. The CDR3 loop is CASSLDPNQPQHF.

V gene TRBV19 combines with J gene TRBJ2-2; TCRdb designates TRBD2, a call that cannot be tested without DNA. Germline loops: CDR1 LNHDA, CDR2 SQIVND (reference sequence). There are 15 residues in the CDR3. CDR3 loop: CASSKLAGPTGELFF. Full variable domain (remainder filled in from reference TRBV19 and TRBJ2-2): DGGITQSPKYLFRKEGQNVTLSCEQNLNHDAMYWYRQDPGQGLRLIYYSQIVNDFQKGDIAEGYSVSREKKESFPLTVTSAQKNPTAFYLCASSKLAGPTGELFFGEGSRLTVL.